The following is a T cell receptor beta chain sequence with its context. The CDR3 length is 13 residues. Germline V gene data show CDR1 as LNHDA and CDR2 as SQIVND (reference sequence). With 7 bases clipped from V and 4 bases from J, the junction kept 6 bases outside the gene matches. The data originate from a study of control samples from healthy donors and cancer patients. The protocol was immunoSEQ multiplex PCR, while the TCRdb copy is restricted to in-frame clones and leaves out a portion. The repertoire holds about 220,000 clones, 85% to 95% seen once, with more than 1.3% in the top ten. The source of this sequence is a man in his fifties or sixties in good health. The sample was blood. V is TRBV19 and J is TRBJ1-2, with 7 nucleotides matching TRBD1. This CDR3 is CASTYRQGYGYTF. For the CDR3, the DNA is TGTGCCAGTACTTATAGACAGGGCTATGGCTACACCTTC.